This TCR beta chain emerged from a study of blood T cell repertoires in COVID-19. Study overall: Italy, Spain and the United States were the sources of the convalescent and acute COVID-19 samples.

Profiling relied on immunoSEQ multiplex PCR, and the TCRdb table lists in-frame clones only, not all of them. The repertoire has roughly 250,000 clones, approximately 86% of them found once; the top ten carry 1.5% to 2%. The V segment lost 3 bases and the J segment 6 bases; nucleotides outside the gene matches: 8. Germline V gene sequence: CDR1 MNHEY, CDR2 SMNVEV (reference sequence). The CDR3 runs to 16 residues. The chain has TRBV27 and TRBJ1-6, with TRBD1 matching over 7 bases. The receptor was derived from a woman aged 45-59 years who had recovered from COVID-19. The sequencing sample was made of PBMCs or T cells enriched from blood (not recorded which). This CDR3 is CASSFLGQGGNSPLHF. In DNA, the CDR3 is TGTGCCAGCAGTTTCCTAGGGCAGGGGGGTAATTCACCCCTCCACTTT.